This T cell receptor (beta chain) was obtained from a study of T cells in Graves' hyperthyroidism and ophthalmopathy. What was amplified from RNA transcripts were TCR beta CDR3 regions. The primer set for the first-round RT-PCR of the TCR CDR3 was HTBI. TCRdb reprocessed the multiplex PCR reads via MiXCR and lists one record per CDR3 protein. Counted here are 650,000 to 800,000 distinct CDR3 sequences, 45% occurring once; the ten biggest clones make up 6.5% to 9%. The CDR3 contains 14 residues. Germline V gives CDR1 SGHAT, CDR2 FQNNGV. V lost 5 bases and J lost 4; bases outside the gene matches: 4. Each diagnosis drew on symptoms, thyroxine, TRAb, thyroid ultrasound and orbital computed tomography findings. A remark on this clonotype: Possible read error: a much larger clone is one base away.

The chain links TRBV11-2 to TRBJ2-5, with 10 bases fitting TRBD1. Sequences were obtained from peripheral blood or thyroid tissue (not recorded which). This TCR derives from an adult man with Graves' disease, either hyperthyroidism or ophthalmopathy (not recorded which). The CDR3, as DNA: TGTGCCAGCAGCCCCCGGACAGGGGGAGAGACCCAGTACTTC. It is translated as CASSPRTGGETQYF.